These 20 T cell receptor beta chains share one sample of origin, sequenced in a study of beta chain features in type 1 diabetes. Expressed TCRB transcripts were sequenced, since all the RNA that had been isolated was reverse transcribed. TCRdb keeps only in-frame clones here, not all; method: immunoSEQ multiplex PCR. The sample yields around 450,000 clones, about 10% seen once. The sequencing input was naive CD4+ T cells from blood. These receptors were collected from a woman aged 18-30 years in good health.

This CDR3 is CASSLKGRTLTSGANVLTF. The CDR3 DNA reads TGCGCCAGCAGCTTGAAGGGTCGGACCTTAACGTCTGGGGCCAACGTCCTGACTTTC. The J gene is TRBJ2-6, the V gene TRBV5-1; D gene ambiguous. V lost 1 base, J lost 1 base, and 18 bases lay in between. The CDR3 extends over 19 amino acids. Germline V CDR1 and CDR2: SGHRS, YFSETQ.

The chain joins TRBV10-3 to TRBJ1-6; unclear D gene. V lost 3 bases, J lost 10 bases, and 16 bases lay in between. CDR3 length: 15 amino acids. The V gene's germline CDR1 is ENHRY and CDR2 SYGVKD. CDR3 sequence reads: CAISEFSAGGSPLHF. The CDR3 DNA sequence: TGTGCCATCAGTGAATTCTCGGCGGGTGGGTCACCCCTCCACTTT.

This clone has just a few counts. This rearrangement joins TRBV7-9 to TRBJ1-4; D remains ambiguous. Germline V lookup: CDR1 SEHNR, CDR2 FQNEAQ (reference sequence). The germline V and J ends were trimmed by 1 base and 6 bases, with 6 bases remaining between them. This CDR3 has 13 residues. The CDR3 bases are TGTGCCAGCAGCTTAGGGGTCGATGAAAAACTGTTTTTT. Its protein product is CASSLGVDEKLFF.

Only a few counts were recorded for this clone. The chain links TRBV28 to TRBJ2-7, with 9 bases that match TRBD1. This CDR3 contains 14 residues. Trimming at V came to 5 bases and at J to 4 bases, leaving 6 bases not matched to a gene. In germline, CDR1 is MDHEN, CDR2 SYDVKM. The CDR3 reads CASSTRDRVYEQYV. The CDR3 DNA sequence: TGTGCCAGCAGTACCCGGGACAGGGTGTACGAGCAGTACGTC.

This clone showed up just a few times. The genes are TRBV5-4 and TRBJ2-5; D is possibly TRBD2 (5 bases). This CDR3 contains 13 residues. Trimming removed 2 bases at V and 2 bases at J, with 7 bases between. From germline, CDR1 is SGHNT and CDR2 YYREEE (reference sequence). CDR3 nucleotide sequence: TGTGCCAGCAGCTTCGGGGATCAAGAGACCCAGTACTTC. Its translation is CASSFGDQETQYF.

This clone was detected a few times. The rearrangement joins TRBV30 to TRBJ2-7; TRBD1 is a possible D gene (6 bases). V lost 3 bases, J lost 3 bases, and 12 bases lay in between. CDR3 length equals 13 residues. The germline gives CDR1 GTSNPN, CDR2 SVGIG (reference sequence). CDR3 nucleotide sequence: TGTGCCTGGAGAAAACAGGGCTACTACGAGCAGTACTTC. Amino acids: CAWRKQGYYEQYF.

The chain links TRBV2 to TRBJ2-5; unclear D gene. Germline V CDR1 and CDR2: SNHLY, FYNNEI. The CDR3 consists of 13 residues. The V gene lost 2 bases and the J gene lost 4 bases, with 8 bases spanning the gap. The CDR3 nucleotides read TGTGCCAGCAGTGAACGGGCACCAGAGACCCAGTACTTC. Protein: CASSERAPETQYF.

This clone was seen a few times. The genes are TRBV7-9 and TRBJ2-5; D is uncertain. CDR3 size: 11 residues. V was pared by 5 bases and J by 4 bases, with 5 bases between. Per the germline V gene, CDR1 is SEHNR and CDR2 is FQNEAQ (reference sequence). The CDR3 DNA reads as TGTGCCAGCAGCGAAGCAGAGACCCAGTACTTC. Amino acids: CASSEAETQYF.

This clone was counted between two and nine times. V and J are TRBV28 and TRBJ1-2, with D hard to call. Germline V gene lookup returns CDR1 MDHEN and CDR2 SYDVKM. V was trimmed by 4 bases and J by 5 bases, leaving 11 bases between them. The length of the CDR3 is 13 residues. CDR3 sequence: CASSSRVPYGYTF. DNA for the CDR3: TGTGCCAGCAGTTCCCGCGTCCCTTATGGCTACACCTTC.

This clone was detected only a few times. The CDR3 nucleotides are TGCGCCAGCAGCCAAGTTCGCGGTCAGCCAAATGAAAAACTGTTTTTT. Protein product: CASSQVRGQPNEKLFF. The rearrangement joins TRBV4-3 to TRBJ1-4; no firm D call. The CDR3 length is 16 residues. Germline V lookup: CDR1 LGHNA, CDR2 YSLEER. V dropped 1 base and J dropped 5 bases, with 14 bases sitting between them.

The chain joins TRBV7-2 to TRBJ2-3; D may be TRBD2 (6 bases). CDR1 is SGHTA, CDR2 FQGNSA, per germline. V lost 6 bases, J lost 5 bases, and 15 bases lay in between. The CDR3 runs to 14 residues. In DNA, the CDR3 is TGTGCCAGCAGTCCCTGGCGGGGTAAAGATACGCAGTATTTT. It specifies CASSPWRGKDTQYF.

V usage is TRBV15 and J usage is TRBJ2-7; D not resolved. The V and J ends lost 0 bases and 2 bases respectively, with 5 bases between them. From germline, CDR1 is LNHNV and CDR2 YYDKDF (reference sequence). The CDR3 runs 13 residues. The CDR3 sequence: CATSRDVPYEQYF. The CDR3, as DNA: TGTGCCACCAGCAGAGATGTCCCCTACGAGCAGTACTTC.

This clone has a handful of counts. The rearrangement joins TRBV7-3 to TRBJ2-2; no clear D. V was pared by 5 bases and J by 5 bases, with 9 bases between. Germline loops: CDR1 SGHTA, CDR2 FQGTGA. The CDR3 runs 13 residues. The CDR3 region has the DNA TGTGCCAGCAGCCCTCAGGAAACCGGGGAGCTGTTTTTT. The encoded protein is CASSPQETGELFF.

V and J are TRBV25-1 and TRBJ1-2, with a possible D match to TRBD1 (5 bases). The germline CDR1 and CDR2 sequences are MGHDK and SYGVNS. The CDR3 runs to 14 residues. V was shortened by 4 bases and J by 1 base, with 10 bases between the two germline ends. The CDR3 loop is CASSAGGFNYGYTF. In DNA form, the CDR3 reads TGTGCCAGCAGTGCCGGGGGATTTAACTATGGCTACACCTTC.

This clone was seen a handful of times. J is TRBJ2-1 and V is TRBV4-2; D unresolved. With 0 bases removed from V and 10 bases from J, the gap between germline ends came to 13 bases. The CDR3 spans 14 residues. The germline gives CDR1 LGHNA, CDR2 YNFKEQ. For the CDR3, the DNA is TGTGCCAGCAGCCAAGATCTGACGAGTAGCGAGCAGTTCTTC. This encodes CASSQDLTSSEQFF.

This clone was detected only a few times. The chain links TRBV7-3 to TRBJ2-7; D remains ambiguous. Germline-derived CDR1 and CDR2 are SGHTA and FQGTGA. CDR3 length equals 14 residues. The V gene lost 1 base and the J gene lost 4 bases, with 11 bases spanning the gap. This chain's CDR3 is CASSLRSAGYEQYF. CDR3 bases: TGTGCCAGCAGCTTAAGGTCTGCCGGGTACGAGCAGTACTTC.

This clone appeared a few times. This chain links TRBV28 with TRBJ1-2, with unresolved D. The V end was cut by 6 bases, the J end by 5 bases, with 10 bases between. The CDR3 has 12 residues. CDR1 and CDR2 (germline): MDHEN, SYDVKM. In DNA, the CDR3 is TGTGCCAGCAGCATGGGAGTTTATGGCTACACCTTC. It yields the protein CASSMGVYGYTF.

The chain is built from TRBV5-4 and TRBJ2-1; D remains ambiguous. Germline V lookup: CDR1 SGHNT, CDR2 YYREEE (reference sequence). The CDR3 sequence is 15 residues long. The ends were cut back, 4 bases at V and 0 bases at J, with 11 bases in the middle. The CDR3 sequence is CASSPDGSSYNEQFF. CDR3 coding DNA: TGTGCCAGCAGCCCGGACGGAAGCTCCTACAATGAGCAGTTCTTC.

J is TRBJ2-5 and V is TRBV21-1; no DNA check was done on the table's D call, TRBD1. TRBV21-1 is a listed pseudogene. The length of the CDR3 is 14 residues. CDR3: CASSNDRVKETQYF. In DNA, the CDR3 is TGTGCCAGCAGCAACGACAGGGTAAAAGAGACCCAGTACTTC.

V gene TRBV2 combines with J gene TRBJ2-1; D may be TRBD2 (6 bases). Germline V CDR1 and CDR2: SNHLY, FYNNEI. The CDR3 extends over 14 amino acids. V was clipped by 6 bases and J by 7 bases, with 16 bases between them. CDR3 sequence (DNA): TGTGCCAGCAGCCTTTTCGGGGCGGGGAATGAGCAGTTCTTC. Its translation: CASSLFGAGNEQFF.